Shown below are 10 T cell receptor beta chains from a single sample sequenced in a study of cytotoxic CD8 clonotypes in ibrutinib-treated CLL. Sequencing used immunoSEQ multiplex PCR; TCRdb keeps in-frame clones, though not all of them. The sample contains fewer than 400,000 clones, 67% of which appear only once. Sequencing was performed on PBMCs, taken after 36 months of ibrutinib treatment. The receptors originated from a human donor with chronic lymphocytic leukemia.

The sample holds one count of this clone. The chain couples TRBV12-5 to TRBJ2-2; D is perhaps TRBD1 (5 bases). Looked up from germline, CDR1 is LGHNT and CDR2 is FRNRAP. Trimming removed 7 bases at V and 0 bases at J, with 18 bases between. This CDR3 region has 17 residues. DNA for the CDR3: TGTGCTAGTGATATTATCCAGGGTACCCCGAACACCGGGGAGCTGTTTTTT. It is translated as CASDIIQGTPNTGELFF.

The rearrangement joins TRBV6-5 to TRBJ2-5; TRBD1 might be the D (6 bases). The CDR3 is 14 residues long. Trimming cost V 6 bases and J 5 bases, with 16 bases left between them. Germline CDR1 is MNHEY and CDR2 is SVGAGI. CDR3 DNA sequence: TGTGCCAGCAGACCTAACCCAGGGGACGAGACCCAGTACTTC. Translating it yields CASRPNPGDETQYF.

V usage is TRBV9 and J usage is TRBJ1-6; 11 nucleotides line up with TRBD1. V shed 3 bases, J shed 14 bases, and the junction held 10 bases outside the gene matches. The V gene's germline CDR1 is SGDLS and CDR2 YYNGEE. This CDR3 comprises 15 residues. The CDR3 sequence: CASSGGTGGGTALHF. For the CDR3, the DNA is TGTGCCAGCAGCGGAGGGACAGGGGGGGGCACGGCCCTCCACTTT.

The V and J genes are TRBV19 and TRBJ1-6, with 7 bases identical to TRBD1. V dropped 4 bases and J dropped 10; count of bases not matched to a gene: 7. CDR1 and CDR2 (germline): LNHDA, SQIVND (reference sequence). The CDR3 spans 14 residues. The CDR3 DNA reads TGTGCCAGTAGTAGTAGACAGGGTCGATCACCCCTCCACTTT. It is translated as CASSSRQGRSPLHF.

The gene calls are TRBV7-9 and TRBJ2-2; no clear D. CDR3 size: 16 residues. V lost 6 bases to trimming and J lost 3 bases, with 17 bases between them. The V gene's germline CDR1 is SEHNR and CDR2 FQNEAQ (reference sequence). The CDR3: CASRPPLRMDTGELFF. The CDR3 DNA sequence: TGTGCCAGCAGGCCTCCCCTGCGAATGGACACCGGGGAGCTGTTTTTT.

V usage is TRBV7-4 and J usage is TRBJ2-3, with D maybe TRBD2 (6 bases). Looked up from germline, CDR1 is SGHVT and CDR2 is SQSDAQ. Deletions cut 5 bases from V and 0 bases from J, with 15 bases between. The CDR3 runs 16 residues. CDR3 protein: CASSIPGLPSTDTQYF. In nucleotides, the CDR3 is TGTGCCAGCAGCATTCCAGGACTACCTAGCACAGATACGCAGTATTTT.

V usage is TRBV18 and J usage is TRBJ1-1; tentative D call: TRBD1 (6 bases). Germline loops: CDR1 KGHSH, CDR2 LQKENI. The CDR3 has 14 residues. V lost 4 bases to trimming and J lost 5 bases, with 14 bases between them. CDR3 DNA: TGTGCCAGCTCACTCAAACACAGGGTTACTGAAGCTTTCTTT. It yields the protein CASSLKHRVTEAFF.

This chain joins TRBV7-2 and TRBJ2-2; D ambiguous. With 5 bases removed from V and 6 bases from J, the gap between germline ends came to 16 bases. CDR3 size: 15 residues. Germline assignment: CDR1 SGHTA and CDR2 FQGNSA. The CDR3 reads CASSPGPSLAGELFF. As DNA, the CDR3 is TGTGCCAGCAGCCCAGGCCCCAGCTTGGCCGGGGAGCTGTTTTTT.

This chain links TRBV11-3 with TRBJ2-5; no clear D. The CDR3 has 12 amino acids. Germline CDR1 is SGHNT and CDR2 is YENEEA. V was shortened by 1 base and J by 11 bases, with 11 bases between the two germline ends. This chain's CDR3 is CASSLGVGEQYF. The CDR3 DNA reads TGTGCCAGCAGCTTAGGGGTCGGAGAGCAGTACTTC.

In this sample, this clone turned up a few times. The chain recombines TRBV18 with TRBJ2-6, with D possibly TRBD2 on 7 matching bases. Germline V gene lookup returns CDR1 KGHSH and CDR2 LQKENI. The CDR3 has 16 amino acids. V shed 3 bases and J shed 2 bases, with 11 bases lying between them. CDR3 coding DNA: TGTGCCAGCTCACCTCCGGGGGGCGCTGGGGCCAACGTCCTGACTTTC. It codes for CASSPPGGAGANVLTF.